This entry features one T cell receptor beta chain sequence. The CDR3 sequence is 14 residues long. Unmatched junction bases numbered 6, after V lost 5 bases and J lost 7 bases. Germline CDR1 and CDR2: SGHRS and YFSETQ. Original data processing: Amplified reference gene primers provided the basis for estimating nucleated cell counts. The protocol was immunoSEQ multiplex PCR, while the TCRdb copy is restricted to in-frame clones and leaves out a portion. That table supplies the V and J calls and clone size; D and trimming were determined from the DNA. The sample lists 110,000 to 150,000 clones; approximately 85% were seen once. The data were obtained in a study of blood T cell repertoires in COVID-19. Study-level background: The samples span acute and convalescent COVID-19 from the United States, Italy and Spain. In each case, the material was cDNA or gDNA derived from T cells, B-cell-depleted T cells, or PBMCs.

The genes are TRBV5-1 and TRBJ2-2; 9 bases line up with TRBD1. The receptor comes from a man between 50 and 59 years old with acute or convalescent COVID-19. The sample taken for sequencing was peripheral blood. The CDR3 DNA is TGCGCCAGCAGGTGGGACAGGGTTGTCGGGGAGCTGTTTTTT. The encoded protein is CASRWDRVVGELFF.